The next 32 T cell receptor beta chains were all read from a single sample in a study of cytomegalovirus exposure and HLA in healthy donors. Use of 60 Vbeta and 13 Jbeta primers characterized the PCR. The table came from immunoSEQ multiplex PCR; TCRdb's copy has only in-frame clones and leaves some out. The data contain roughly 250,000 clones, 84% of them singletons. Sequencing was done on a sample of PBMCs. The source is a woman aged 40-49 years in good health and CMV-seropositive.

The chain joins TRBV27 to TRBJ2-7; 12 nucleotides line up with TRBD1. CDR1 and CDR2 (germline): MNHEY, SMNVEV (reference sequence). The CDR3 is 15 amino acids. V was pared by 4 bases and J by 6 bases, with 7 bases of the junction left unmatched. CDR3 loop: CASSSTGTGGVEQYF. As DNA, the CDR3 is TGTGCCAGCAGTTCTACCGGGACAGGGGGCGTCGAGCAGTACTTC.

This chain links TRBV7-3 with TRBJ1-2; TRBD1 matches at 9 bases. This CDR3 has 17 amino acids. V trimming: 5 bases; J trimming: 0 bases; junction bases outside the gene matches: 10. Per germline, CDR1 SGHTA and CDR2 FQGTGA. This CDR3 reads CASSNRPGQGSNYGYTF. CDR3 bases: TGTGCCAGCAGCAATAGGCCGGGACAGGGATCTAACTATGGCTACACCTTC.

This clone was recorded once. A junction end diverges from the germline sequence, so it may reflect a read error. Other DNA sequences in the sample encode the same CDR3. V and J are TRBV11-1 and TRBJ1-6; D gene uncertain. The CDR3 totals 14 residues. From germline, CDR1 is SGHAT and CDR2 FQDESV (reference sequence). The CDR3, as DNA: TGCGCCAGCAGCTCCAGGCCCGGTAATTCACCCCTCCACTTT. Its protein is CASSSRPGNSPLHF. The entire variable domain, with the rest obtained from reference TRBV11-1 and TRBJ1-6, is as follows: EAEVAQSPRYKITEKSQAVAFWCDPISGHATLYWYRQILGQGPELLVQFQDESVVDDSQLPKDRFSAERLKGVDSTLKIQPAELGDSAMYLCASSSRPGNSPLHFGNGTRLTVT.

V and J are TRBV19 and TRBJ2-7; 8 bases map to TRBD1. The CDR3 is made up of 15 amino acids. Germline V lookup: CDR1 LNHDA, CDR2 SQIVND (reference sequence). With V trimmed by 4 bases and J by 1 base, 6 bases remained unmatched. Here the CDR3 reads CASSKGTGGSYEQYF. The DNA of the CDR3 is TGTGCCAGTAGTAAAGGGACAGGCGGTTCCTACGAGCAGTACTTC. The full variable domain, with the rest looked up from reference TRBV19 and TRBJ2-7, is DGGITQSPKYLFRKEGQNVTLSCEQNLNHDAMYWYRQDPGQGLRLIYYSQIVNDFQKGDIAEGYSVSREKKESFPLTVTSAQKNPTAFYLCASSKGTGGSYEQYFGPGTRLTVT.

The rearrangement links TRBV4-3 to TRBJ2-2, with D unclear. The CDR3 is made up of 16 amino acids. Trimming shortened V by 0 bases and J by 7 bases, and 15 bases separated the two germline ends. The germline V gene encodes CDR1 LGHNA and CDR2 YSLEER. The CDR3 here is CASSQDLGRPRGELFF. CDR3 bases: TGCGCCAGCAGCCAAGATCTGGGCAGGCCGCGCGGGGAGCTGTTTTTT.

Concerning this clone: The same CDR3 also results from other DNA sequences found in this sample. The chain combines TRBV7-3 with TRBJ1-1; D is unresolved. The CDR3 spans 15 residues. The germline V gene encodes CDR1 SGHTA and CDR2 FQGTGA. The V end was cut by 0 bases, the J end by 3 bases, with 11 bases between. For the CDR3, the DNA is TGTGCCAGCAGCTTAACAGGGCGGGGAGACACTGAAGCTTTCTTT. Translating gives CASSLTGRGDTEAFF.

The chain recombines TRBV18 with TRBJ2-3; TRBD2 aligns across 9 bases. CDR3 length: 15 amino acids. Per germline, CDR1 KGHSH and CDR2 LQKENI. J was trimmed by 3 bases and V by 4 bases; bases with no gene match: 5. As DNA, the CDR3 is TGTGCCAGCTCACTACAGACTAGCGGTACAGATACGCAGTATTTT. Translation: CASSLQTSGTDTQYF. Full variable domain (missing parts from reference TRBV18 and TRBJ2-3): NAGVMQNPRHLVRRRGQEARLRCSPMKGHSHVYWYRQLPEEGLKFMVYLQKENIIDESGMPKERFSAEFPKEGPSILRIQQVVRGDSAAYFCASSLQTSGTDTQYFGPGTRLTVL.

The rearrangement links TRBV6-5 to TRBJ1-5; 7 bases are shared with TRBD1. V trimming: 7 bases; J trimming: 9 bases; junction bases outside the gene matches: 6. The CDR3 covers 12 residues. Germline CDR1 reads MNHEY; CDR2 reads SVGAGI. CDR3 nucleotide sequence: TGTGCCAGCATGGACAGGTCGGGGCCCCAGCATTTT. Its protein is CASMDRSGPQHF.

The chain couples TRBV4-2 to TRBJ1-3, with a possible D match to TRBD1 (5 bases). The CDR3 consists of 14 residues. V lost 0 bases, J lost 8 bases, and 11 bases lay in between. Germline V gives CDR1 LGHNA, CDR2 YNFKEQ. The CDR3 nucleotides are TGTGCCAGCAGCCAAGAGGACACTCGGTACACCATATATTTT. Its translation: CASSQEDTRYTIYF.

The V gene is TRBV11-3, the J gene TRBJ2-2, with D perhaps TRBD2 (5 bases). CDR3 length: 16 amino acids. Trimming pared 5 bases from V and 5 bases from J, leaving 18 bases between. Germline V gene lookup returns CDR1 SGHNT and CDR2 YENEEA. The CDR3 loop is CASSPNGVRGTGELFF. Here the CDR3 DNA reads TGTGCCAGCAGCCCTAATGGGGTTCGAGGGACCGGGGAGCTGTTTTTT.

The chain employs TRBV14 and TRBJ2-7; 7 bases match TRBD2. Germline lookup yields CDR1 SGHDN and CDR2 FVKESK. V was clipped by 4 bases and J by 4 bases; unmatched bases: 10. This CDR3 has 15 residues. The CDR3 sequence: CASSPAGREVYEQYF. CDR3 in DNA: TGTGCCAGCAGCCCAGCAGGTCGGGAGGTATACGAGCAGTACTTC.

The CDR3 DNA reads as TGCGCCAGCAGCTTGGGGCAGCGCTATGGCTACACCTTC. Its protein product is CASSLGQRYGYTF. This chain uses TRBV5-1 with TRBJ1-2; D ambiguous. The V end was cut by 0 bases, the J end by 4 bases, with 7 bases between. CDR1 SGHRS and CDR2 YFSETQ come from the germline V gene. The CDR3 covers 13 residues.

This chain connects TRBV25-1 to TRBJ2-2; 14 bases align to TRBD2. The length of the CDR3 is 18 residues. Trimming at V came to 1 base and at J to 6 bases, leaving 7 bases not matched to a gene. Germline values: CDR1 MGHDK, CDR2 SYGVNS. The CDR3 DNA sequence: TGTGCCAGCAGTGAATCGGGACTAGCGGGAGCCCCCCCCGGGGAGCTGTTTTTT. As protein: CASSESGLAGAPPGELFF.

The chain links TRBV7-9 to TRBJ2-7; weak D call: TRBD2 (5 bases). CDR3 length equals 14 residues. Trimming stripped 8 bases from V and 5 bases from J, with 19 bases between. Germline V lookup: CDR1 SEHNR, CDR2 FQNEAQ (reference sequence). The CDR3 coding sequence is TGTGCCAGCCGGGGATTGAGCAGTAAAAACGAGCAGTACTTC. Translated: CASRGLSSKNEQYF.

The gene calls are TRBV7-3 and TRBJ2-6; 7 nucleotides match TRBD1. The CDR3 runs to 21 residues. V dropped 5 bases and J dropped 0; count of bases not matched to a gene: 19. Germline assignment: CDR1 SGHTA and CDR2 FQGTGA. This CDR3 is CASSMASGSGQEISGANVLTF. The DNA of the CDR3 is TGTGCCAGCAGCATGGCGTCGGGATCCGGACAGGAAATCTCTGGGGCCAACGTCCTGACTTTC.

The V call is TRBV27, the J call TRBJ1-1, with D perhaps TRBD1 (6 bases). Germline CDR1 is MNHEY and CDR2 is SMNVEV (reference sequence). The CDR3 loop spans 14 amino acids. Trimming took off 3 bases at V and 4 bases at J, with 12 bases between the two ends. The CDR3 loop reads CASSLGAQSTEAFF. CDR3 DNA: TGTGCCAGCAGTTTGGGGGCCCAGAGCACTGAAGCTTTCTTT.

The V call is TRBV27, the J call TRBJ1-1; D not resolved. The CDR3 consists of 13 residues. Germline CDR1 reads MNHEY; CDR2 reads SMNVEV (reference sequence). Trimming removed 2 bases from V and 1 base from J, with 5 bases in between. This chain's CDR3 is CASSLGRNTEAFF. The CDR3 DNA is TGTGCCAGCAGTTTAGGTAGGAACACTGAAGCTTTCTTT.

The CDR3 protein is CASSFDTGPTLYEQYF. The CDR3 region has the DNA TGTGCCAGCAGTTTTGATACAGGCCCAACCCTCTACGAGCAGTACTTC. The rearrangement joins TRBV27 to TRBJ2-7; a weak D match, TRBD1 (5 bases). The germline CDR1 and CDR2 sequences are MNHEY and SMNVEV (reference sequence). V dropped 3 bases and J dropped 3 bases, with 18 bases sitting between them. The length of the CDR3 is 16 residues.

The chain links TRBV19 to TRBJ1-5; tentatively, D is TRBD1 (6 bases). V shed 5 bases and J shed 3 bases, with 11 bases lying between them. This CDR3 spans 14 amino acids. CDR1 and CDR2 from the germline V gene are LNHDA and SQIVND (reference sequence). The CDR3 loop is CASSRDIPNQPQHF. DNA of the CDR3: TGTGCCAGTAGTCGGGACATTCCCAATCAGCCCCAGCATTTT.

Only one count was recorded for this clone. The chain joins TRBV18 to TRBJ2-5; D not resolved. The V gene's germline CDR1 is KGHSH and CDR2 LQKENI. V was pared by 4 bases and J by 5 bases, with 8 bases between. The CDR3 has 12 residues. DNA of the CDR3: TGTGCCAGCTCACTAAGTCGGGAGACCCAGTACTTC. It is translated as CASSLSRETQYF. Complete variable domain (other parts from reference TRBV18 and TRBJ2-5): NAGVMQNPRHLVRRRGQEARLRCSPMKGHSHVYWYRQLPEEGLKFMVYLQKENIIDESGMPKERFSAEFPKEGPSILRIQQVVRGDSAAYFCASSLSRETQYFGPGTRLLVL.

The chain has TRBV15 and TRBJ2-3; D not resolved. This CDR3 has 16 residues. V gave up 1 base and J gave up 5 bases, with 16 bases separating them. CDR1 and CDR2 from the germline V gene are LNHNV and YYDKDF (reference sequence). The CDR3 sequence: CATSRGGLATVDTQYF. The CDR3 DNA follows: TGTGCCACCAGCAGAGGAGGCCTGGCCACGGTAGATACGCAGTATTTT.

The rearrangement links TRBV5-1 to TRBJ2-5, with unresolved D. Trimming pared 0 bases from V and 6 bases from J, leaving 9 bases between. The CDR3 is 13 amino acids. CDR1 is SGHRS and CDR2 is YFSETQ in the germline V gene. CDR3 sequence (DNA): TGCGCCAGCAGCTTGGGCGCTCGTCAGACCCAGTACTTC. It codes for CASSLGARQTQYF.

The chain couples TRBV27 to TRBJ1-3, with D perhaps matching TRBD1 (6 bases). CDR1 is MNHEY, CDR2 SMNVEV, per germline (reference sequence). V was shortened by 5 bases and J by 0 bases, with 11 bases between the two germline ends. The CDR3 covers 15 residues. CDR3 bases: TGTGCCAGCAGTCTGACAGGCAACTCTGGAAACACCATATATTTT. This sequence encodes CASSLTGNSGNTIYF.

This clone was detected once. The genes are TRBV18 and TRBJ1-5, with 10 bases aligning to TRBD1. Germline loops: CDR1 KGHSH, CDR2 LQKENI. Unmatched junction bases numbered 4, after V lost 2 bases and J lost 3 bases. The CDR3 extends over 16 amino acids. CDR3 DNA sequence: TGTGCCAGCTCACCAACCGGGACAGGGGCCAATCAGCCCCAGCATTTT. This translates into CASSPTGTGANQPQHF.

This clone was detected only a few times. The V and J genes are TRBV27 and TRBJ2-1, with 13 bases aligning to TRBD2. The CDR3 runs to 17 residues. V gave up 2 bases and J gave up 4 bases; unmatched junction bases: 5. The germline gives CDR1 MNHEY, CDR2 SMNVEV (reference sequence). This CDR3 is CASSLRWTSGGYNEQFF. In DNA form, the CDR3 reads TGTGCCAGCAGTTTACGATGGACTAGCGGGGGATACAATGAGCAGTTCTTC.

V gene TRBV7-2 combines with J gene TRBJ1-3; the D gene is possibly TRBD1 (5 bases). Trimming took 5 bases from V and 4 from J, leaving 15 bases between them. The germline gives CDR1 SGHTA, CDR2 FQGNSA. CDR3 length: 15 amino acids. CDR3 in amino acids: CASSPRVLTGNTIYF. Here the CDR3 DNA reads TGTGCCAGCAGCCCCAGGGTGCTCACAGGAAACACCATATATTTT.

The V call is TRBV2, the J call TRBJ1-2, with TRBD1 matching 7 bases. The CDR3 covers 16 residues. The germline V gene encodes CDR1 SNHLY and CDR2 FYNNEI. V was pared by 3 bases and J by 0 bases, with 7 bases of the junction left unmatched. The CDR3 protein is CASSEGQYFTNYGYTF. Here the CDR3 DNA reads TGTGCCAGCAGTGAGGGACAGTATTTTACTAACTATGGCTACACCTTC.

The chain joins TRBV5-1 to TRBJ2-3; no clear D gene. Germline CDR1 SGHRS, CDR2 YFSETQ. Trimming removed 0 bases at V and 0 bases at J, with 11 bases between. The CDR3 runs to 16 residues. DNA for the CDR3: TGCGCCAGCAGCTTGGCCGAATCCAGAAGCACAGATACGCAGTATTTT. The encoded protein is CASSLAESRSTDTQYF.

The gene calls are TRBV2 and TRBJ2-2, with 10 bases that match TRBD2. CDR3 size: 15 residues. The trim removed 6 bases at V and 4 bases at J, leaving 5 bases unmatched. Per germline, CDR1 SNHLY and CDR2 FYNNEI. The CDR3 loop is CASSGLAVPTGELFF. CDR3 nucleotide sequence: TGTGCCAGCAGCGGACTAGCGGTCCCCACCGGGGAGCTGTTTTTT.

The rearrangement links TRBV11-2 to TRBJ2-5, with 11 bases identical to TRBD2. The CDR3 is made up of 15 amino acids. J gave up 1 base and V 5 bases, and 3 bases lay outside the gene matches. Germline loops: CDR1 SGHAT, CDR2 FQNNGV. The CDR3 loop is CASSAGLAAQETQYF. CDR3 in DNA: TGTGCCAGCAGCGCGGGACTAGCGGCCCAAGAGACCCAGTACTTC.

The rearrangement uses TRBV7-2 and TRBJ2-7; D possibly corresponds to TRBD1 (5 bases). V was pared by 5 bases and J by 2 bases, with 19 bases between. Per germline, CDR1 SGHTA and CDR2 FQGNSA. CDR3 length: 16 amino acids. CDR3 sequence (DNA): TGTGCCAGCAGCCTCGACGACAGAGTAACAACCTACGAGCAGTACTTC. Translation gives CASSLDDRVTTYEQYF.

This clone has only one observation. The V and J genes are TRBV5-1 and TRBJ2-7, with TRBD1 matching over 8 bases. Germline V CDR1 and CDR2: SGHRS, YFSETQ. V lost 4 bases and J lost 4; bases outside the gene matches: 10. The CDR3 contains 15 residues. Here the CDR3 reads CASSRDRTGLYEQYF. CDR3 nucleotides: TGCGCCAGCAGCCGCGATCGGACAGGGCTGTACGAGCAGTACTTC.